One sample yielded the 14 T cell receptor beta chains listed below, sequenced in a study of cytomegalovirus exposure and HLA in healthy donors. PCR involved 60 Vbeta and 13 Jbeta primers. Measured with immunoSEQ multiplex PCR; TCRdb has only the in-frame clones, and not every one. This sample carries approximately 100,000 clones, roughly 80% of them seen once, and the ten largest clones take roughly 3.9%. Sample: PBMCs. These TCRs come from a man in his 60s in good health and CMV-seronegative.

V is TRBV2 and J is TRBJ2-3, with a tentative D call TRBD1 (6 bases). The CDR3 has 13 amino acids. The germline V and J ends were trimmed by 8 bases and 6 bases, with 15 bases remaining between them. In germline, CDR1 is SNHLY, CDR2 FYNNEI. CDR3 DNA sequence: TGTGCCAGCCACCGGGACAATCTGGATACGCAGTATTTT. Translated: CASHRDNLDTQYF.

V usage is TRBV19 and J usage is TRBJ1-1; TRBD1 matches 9 bases. This CDR3 is 15 amino acids long. V shed 3 bases, J shed 1 base, and the junction held 3 bases outside the gene matches. CDR1 and CDR2 (germline): LNHDA, SQIVND (reference sequence). CDR3: CASSIGTGWNTEAFF. CDR3 coding DNA: TGTGCCAGTAGTATCGGGACAGGGTGGAACACTGAAGCTTTCTTT. The full variable domain, with the rest looked up from reference TRBV19 and TRBJ1-1, is DGGITQSPKYLFRKEGQNVTLSCEQNLNHDAMYWYRQDPGQGLRLIYYSQIVNDFQKGDIAEGYSVSREKKESFPLTVTSAQKNPTAFYLCASSIGTGWNTEAFFGQGTRLTVV.

The V gene is TRBV7-2, the J gene TRBJ1-2, with 7 bases matching TRBD1. J was trimmed by 7 bases and V by 1 base; bases with no gene match: 3. This CDR3 region has 13 residues. Germline-derived CDR1 and CDR2 are SGHTA and FQGNSA. The CDR3: CASSLDRGGGYTF. The CDR3 coding sequence is TGTGCCAGCAGCTTAGACAGGGGAGGTGGCTACACCTTC. Combining the CDR3 with reference TRBV7-2 and TRBJ1-2 gives the whole variable domain GAGVSQSPSNKVTEKGKDVELRCDPISGHTALYWYRQSLGQGLEFLIYFQGNSAPDKSGLPSDRFSAERTGGSVSTLTIQRTQQEDSAVYLCASSLDRGGGYTFGSGTRLTVV.

V usage is TRBV7-2 and J usage is TRBJ1-6, with no clear D. CDR1 SGHTA and CDR2 FQGNSA come from the germline V gene. Trimming removed 4 bases at V and 4 bases at J, with 8 bases between. This CDR3 is 14 amino acids long. The CDR3: CASSSQRYNSPLHF. CDR3 bases: TGTGCCAGCAGCTCCCAGAGGTATAATTCACCCCTCCACTTT. The entire variable domain, with the rest obtained from reference TRBV7-2 and TRBJ1-6, is as follows: GAGVSQSPSNKVTEKGKDVELRCDPISGHTALYWYRQSLGQGLEFLIYFQGNSAPDKSGLPSDRFSAERTGGSVSTLTIQRTQQEDSAVYLCASSSQRYNSPLHFGNGTRLTVT.

The chain has TRBV9 and TRBJ2-3; D may be TRBD1 (6 bases). V was pared by 1 base and J by 3 bases, with 12 bases between. The germline V gene has CDR1 SGDLS and CDR2 YYNGEE. This CDR3 region has 15 residues. CDR3 sequence: CASSVLSRGTDTQYF. CDR3 sequence (DNA): TGTGCCAGCAGCGTACTTTCCAGGGGAACAGATACGCAGTATTTT.

The V call is TRBV5-5, the J call TRBJ2-7; no firm D call. V was shortened by 4 bases and J by 8 bases, with 19 bases between the two germline ends. This CDR3 contains 14 residues. Germline values: CDR1 SGHKS, CDR2 YYEKEE (reference sequence). CDR3 sequence reads: CASSPGLEVIKQYF. The CDR3 nucleotides are TGTGCCAGCAGCCCCGGTCTTGAGGTGATTAAGCAGTACTTC.

V is TRBV19 and J is TRBJ2-3; 7 positions match TRBD2. Germline CDR1 is LNHDA and CDR2 is SQIVND (reference sequence). The CDR3 contains 17 residues. The trim removed 3 bases at V and 2 bases at J, leaving 11 bases unmatched. The CDR3 sequence is CASSIVYTAGTTDTQYF. CDR3 nucleotides: TGTGCCAGTAGTATCGTCTATACAGCGGGGACCACAGATACGCAGTATTTT.

This clone turned up a few times. This chain links TRBV27 with TRBJ1-1; D is possibly TRBD1 (6 bases). The V and J ends lost 5 bases and 8 bases respectively, with 24 bases between them. The CDR3 length is 16 residues. Germline CDR1 is MNHEY and CDR2 is SMNVEV (reference sequence). The CDR3, as DNA: TGTGCCAGCAGTCCATGGGGGCACAGGAGAGAGTTGGAAGCTTTCTTT. Amino acid sequence: CASSPWGHRRELEAFF.

The chain employs TRBV6-1 and TRBJ2-5; D remains ambiguous. V lost 7 bases and J lost 5, with 14 bases in between. The CDR3 loop spans 13 amino acids. Germline-derived CDR1 and CDR2 are MNHNS and SASEGT. The CDR3 bases are TGTGCCAGCACCAAGAATAGTGTGGAGACCCAGTACTTC. Protein product: CASTKNSVETQYF.

The J gene is TRBJ1-2, the V gene TRBV20-1; D gene uncertain. V lost 1 base and J lost 6, with 6 bases in between. The CDR3 extends over 11 amino acids. CDR1 DFQATT and CDR2 SNEGSKA come from the germline V gene (reference sequence). The DNA for the CDR3 is TGCAGTGCTAGAGGTATCCATGGCTACACCTTC. It specifies CSARGIHGYTF.

The chain couples TRBV6-5 to TRBJ2-2, with TRBD1 identical over 7 bases. The CDR3 consists of 15 residues. Unmatched junction bases numbered 8, after V lost 6 bases and J lost 4 bases. CDR1 is MNHEY and CDR2 is SVGAGI in the germline V gene. CDR3 amino acids: CASRLTTGATGELFF. As DNA, the CDR3 is TGTGCCAGCAGACTCACTACAGGGGCCACCGGGGAGCTGTTTTTT.

The chain has TRBV5-1 and TRBJ1-4, with 9 bases lining up with TRBD1. Germline V gene data show CDR1 as SGHRS and CDR2 as YFSETQ. Trimming cost V 4 bases and J 0 bases; bases outside gene matches: 13. The CDR3 is 19 amino acids. CDR3 in amino acids: CASSRHAAGTGTTNEKLFF. The DNA of the CDR3 is TGCGCCAGCAGCCGCCACGCCGCGGGGACAGGGACAACTAATGAAAAACTGTTTTTT. Drawing the rest from reference TRBV5-1 and TRBJ1-4, the complete variable domain is KAGVTQTPRYLIKTRGQQVTLSCSPISGHRSVSWYQQTPGQGLQFLFEYFSETQRNKGNFPGRFSGRQFSNSRSEMNVSTLELGDSALYLCASSRHAAGTGTTNEKLFFGSGTQLSVL.

The chain has TRBV25-1 and TRBJ1-2, with a weak D call TRBD1 (6 bases). Deletions cut 6 bases from V and 7 bases from J, with 15 bases between. CDR1 is MGHDK, CDR2 SYGVNS, per germline. The CDR3 spans 13 residues. This CDR3 reads CASREYTGLGYTF. The CDR3 DNA sequence: TGTGCCAGCAGGGAGTATACAGGGCTTGGCTACACCTTC.

This sequence joins TRBV4-1 and TRBJ1-5; 7 bases match TRBD1. The CDR3 length is 15 residues. Germline trimming cut 1 base from V and 6 bases from J; bases unmatched to any gene: 6. From germline, CDR1 is MGHRA and CDR2 YSYEKL. The CDR3 sequence is CASSQVGTAGQPQHF. DNA of the CDR3: TGCGCCAGCAGCCAAGTGGGGACAGCAGGTCAGCCCCAGCATTTT.